A selection of T cell receptor beta chains follows, all from one sample in a study of blood T cells in healthy people across ages. TCRdb re-analysed the 5' RACE reads in MiXCR, keeping a single row per CDR3 protein. The sample shows around 1,000,000 distinct CDR3 sequences, roughly two fifths of them seen only once. Input material: blood. Every receptor here comes from a man younger than 35 in good health. Both conserved end residues are part of each CDR3. D genes are given only for firm matches. Not all rows give a size; the values are once, few, many and, for expanded clones, a class.

abundance: many; j_gene: TRBJ2-4; d_gene: TRBD1; v_gene: TRBV7-2; CDR3aa: CASSLGQGNPRVKNIQYF; CDR3nt: TGTGCCAGCAGCCTCGGACAGGGTAATCCCAGGGTCAAAAACATTCAGTACTTC
abundance: many; j_gene: TRBJ1-1; d_gene: NA; v_gene: TRBV7-3; CDR3aa: CASSLKVRDEAFF; CDR3nt: TGTGCCAGCAGCTTAAAAGTCCGGGATGAAGCTTTCTTT
abundance: NA; j_gene: TRBJ2-5; d_gene: NA; v_gene: TRBV9; CDR3aa: CASSVSASDSQETQYF; CDR3nt: TGTGCCAGCAGCGTCTCGGCCAGTGACAGTCAAGAGACCCAGTACTTC
abundance: NA; j_gene: TRBJ2-7; d_gene: NA; v_gene: TRBV25-1; CDR3aa: CASSGLRDTSYEQYF; CDR3nt: TGTGCCAGCAGTGGCCTCCGGGACACCTCCTACGAGCAGTACTTC
abundance: NA; j_gene: TRBJ2-1; d_gene: TRBD2; v_gene: TRBV20-1; CDR3aa: CSARTSGGLMQFF; CDR3nt: TGCAGTGCACGAACTAGCGGGGGCCTTATGCAGTTCTTC
abundance: few; j_gene: TRBJ1-1; d_gene: TRBD1; v_gene: TRBV7-2; CDR3aa: CASSWRRGRNEAFF; CDR3nt: TGTGCCAGCAGCTGGCGGAGGGGGCGGAATGAAGCTTTCTTT
abundance: few; j_gene: TRBJ1-1; d_gene: NA; v_gene: TRBV4-3; CDR3aa: CASSQSLTNRANTEAFF; CDR3nt: TGCGCCAGCAGCCAATCCCTGACAAACAGGGCGAACACTGAAGCTTTCTTT
abundance: NA; j_gene: TRBJ2-3; d_gene: NA; v_gene: TRBV29-1; CDR3aa: CSVDWVGDTQYF; CDR3nt: TGCAGCGTTGACTGGGTTGGAGATACGCAGTATTTT
abundance: few; j_gene: TRBJ2-3; d_gene: TRBD2; v_gene: TRBV4-3; CDR3aa: CASSRAGEALDTQYF; CDR3nt: TGCGCCAGCAGCCGAGCGGGGGAGGCCTTAGATACGCAGTATTTT
abundance: NA; j_gene: TRBJ1-6; d_gene: NA; v_gene: TRBV4-3; CDR3aa: CASSHGASSYNSPLHF; CDR3nt: TGCGCCAGCAGCCACGGGGCGAGCTCCTATAATTCACCCCTCCACTTT
abundance: NA; j_gene: TRBJ1-1; d_gene: TRBD1; v_gene: TRBV2; CDR3aa: CASRRQGMGMNTEAFF; CDR3nt: TGTGCCAGCAGGCGACAGGGGATGGGGATGAACACTGAAGCTTTCTTT
abundance: NA; j_gene: TRBJ2-3; d_gene: NA; v_gene: TRBV7-2; CDR3aa: CASSLGTARGTVLYF; CDR3nt: TGTGCCAGCAGCCTCGGGACCGCCCGGGGGACCGTGTTGTATTTT
abundance: NA; j_gene: TRBJ2-3; d_gene: TRBD2; v_gene: TRBV20-1; CDR3aa: CSAWTSGEDTQYF; CDR3nt: TGCAGTGCTTGGACTAGCGGGGAAGATACGCAGTATTTT
abundance: NA; j_gene: TRBJ1-6; d_gene: TRBD1; v_gene: TRBV20-1; CDR3aa: CSARDRKGNSPLHF; CDR3nt: TGCAGTGCTAGGGACAGGAAAGGGAATTCACCCCTCCACTTT
abundance: NA; j_gene: TRBJ2-7; d_gene: NA; v_gene: TRBV4-1; CDR3aa: CASSQVGRENAYEQYF; CDR3nt: TGCGCCAGCAGCCAAGTGGGGCGAGAGAACGCCTACGAGCAGTACTTC
abundance: NA; j_gene: TRBJ1-2; d_gene: NA; v_gene: TRBV20-1; CDR3aa: CSASETGMEVYGYTF; CDR3nt: TGCAGTGCTTCTGAGACGGGTATGGAGGTCTATGGCTACACCTTC
abundance: NA; j_gene: TRBJ1-1; d_gene: NA; v_gene: TRBV7-6; CDR3aa: CASSLDIDPNTEAFF; CDR3nt: TGTGCCAGCAGCTTAGATATAGACCCGAACACTGAAGCTTTCTTT
abundance: NA; j_gene: TRBJ2-5; d_gene: NA; v_gene: TRBV5-1; CDR3aa: CASSSIIMSHQETQYF; CDR3nt: TGCGCCAGCAGCTCAATTATCATGAGTCACCAAGAGACCCAGTACTTC
abundance: few; j_gene: TRBJ2-7; d_gene: NA; v_gene: TRBV9; CDR3aa: CASSASRADGEQYF; CDR3nt: TGTGCCAGCAGCGCCTCCCGGGCCGATGGAGAGCAGTACTTC
abundance: NA; j_gene: TRBJ1-1; d_gene: NA; v_gene: TRBV7-2; CDR3aa: CASSRRTENTEAFF; CDR3nt: TGTGCCAGCAGCCGACGGACAGAGAACACTGAAGCTTTCTTT
abundance: NA; j_gene: TRBJ2-2; d_gene: TRBD1; v_gene: TRBV27; CDR3aa: CASSWGRTGGTGELFF; CDR3nt: TGTGCCAGCAGTTGGGGACGGACAGGGGGTACCGGGGAGCTGTTTTTT
abundance: NA; j_gene: TRBJ2-5; d_gene: NA; v_gene: TRBV5-1; CDR3aa: CASSVLGVETQYF; CDR3nt: TGCGCCAGCAGCGTGCTTGGGGTTGAGACCCAGTACTTC
abundance: once; j_gene: TRBJ2-5; d_gene: NA; v_gene: TRBV5-1; CDR3aa: CASSSFIASRETQYF; CDR3nt: TGCGCCAGCAGCTCCTTTATAGCGAGTCGGGAGACCCAGTACTTC
abundance: few; j_gene: TRBJ2-1; d_gene: TRBD2; v_gene: TRBV4-1; CDR3aa: CASSPVSSGYNEQFF; CDR3nt: TGCGCCAGCAGCCCAGTCTCTAGCGGCTACAATGAGCAGTTCTTC
abundance: few; j_gene: TRBJ1-2; d_gene: NA; v_gene: TRBV27; CDR3aa: CASSSPKNREGYTF; CDR3nt: TGTGCCAGCAGTTCACCCAAAAACAGGGAGGGCTACACCTTC
abundance: NA; j_gene: TRBJ2-4; d_gene: NA; v_gene: TRBV28; CDR3aa: CASSPEDRYIAKNIQYF; CDR3nt: TGTGCCAGCAGCCCGGAGGACAGATATATAGCCAAAAACATTCAGTACTTC
abundance: few; j_gene: TRBJ1-5; d_gene: NA; v_gene: TRBV20-1; CDR3aa: CSASLGPGNQPQHF; CDR3nt: TGCAGTGCTAGTTTAGGTCCGGGCAATCAGCCCCAGCATTTT
abundance: once; j_gene: TRBJ2-3; d_gene: TRBD2; v_gene: TRBV27; CDR3aa: CASSQTSGMAPDTQYF; CDR3nt: TGTGCCAGCAGTCAGACTAGCGGGATGGCACCCGATACGCAGTATTTT
abundance: few; j_gene: TRBJ2-2; d_gene: TRBD2; v_gene: TRBV29-1; CDR3aa: CSVNLLTSETGELFF; CDR3nt: TGCAGCGTAAACCTCTTGACTAGCGAGACCGGGGAGCTGTTTTTT
abundance: NA; j_gene: TRBJ1-5; d_gene: NA; v_gene: TRBV6-6; CDR3aa: CASSGSNRPQHF; CDR3nt: TGTGCCAGCTCGGGTAGCAATCGGCCCCAGCATTTT
abundance: NA; j_gene: TRBJ2-1; d_gene: TRBD2; v_gene: TRBV6-1; CDR3aa: CASRTLAGIGYEQFF; CDR3nt: TGTGCCAGCAGAACACTAGCGGGTATAGGATATGAGCAGTTCTTC
abundance: NA; j_gene: TRBJ1-2; d_gene: NA; v_gene: TRBV24-1; CDR3aa: CATSEPNDNYGYTF; CDR3nt: TGTGCCACCAGTGAACCTAACGACAACTATGGCTACACCTTC
abundance: NA; j_gene: TRBJ2-3; d_gene: TRBD2; v_gene: TRBV7-2; CDR3aa: CASSISGGFIDTQYF; CDR3nt: TGTGCCAGCAGCATCAGCGGGGGTTTTATAGATACGCAGTATTTT
abundance: NA; j_gene: TRBJ2-5; d_gene: TRBD2; v_gene: TRBV12-3/TRBV12-4; CDR3aa: CASSFGRGETQYF; CDR3nt: TGTGCCAGCAGTTTTGGGAGGGGAGAGACTCAGTACTTC
abundance: NA; j_gene: TRBJ2-3; d_gene: NA; v_gene: TRBV12-3/TRBV12-4; CDR3aa: CASSLGGAGPPYF; CDR3nt: TGTGCCAGCAGTTTGGGGGGGGCGGGGCCCCCGTATTTT
abundance: many; j_gene: TRBJ2-7; d_gene: NA; v_gene: TRBV7-9; CDR3aa: CASSLSTGLSYEQYF; CDR3nt: TGTGCCAGCAGCTTATCGACAGGACTTTCCTACGAGCAGTACTTC
abundance: NA; j_gene: TRBJ2-7; d_gene: NA; v_gene: TRBV27; CDR3aa: CASRPLGSNYEQYF; CDR3nt: TGTGCCAGCAGGCCACTAGGGTCGAACTACGAGCAGTACTTC
abundance: NA; j_gene: TRBJ1-5; d_gene: TRBD1; v_gene: TRBV6-2/TRBV6-3; CDR3aa: CASSYSGQGQGDSNQPQHF; CDR3nt: TGTGCCAGCAGTTACTCGGGACAGGGGCAGGGGGATTCCAATCAGCCCCAGCATTTT
abundance: few; j_gene: TRBJ2-4; d_gene: NA; v_gene: TRBV28; CDR3aa: CASSLGDKPKNIQYF; CDR3nt: TGTGCCAGCAGTTTAGGGGACAAACCCAAAAACATTCAGTACTTC
abundance: NA; j_gene: TRBJ1-2; d_gene: TRBD1; v_gene: TRBV6-2/TRBV6-3; CDR3aa: CASSTGVDGYTF; CDR3nt: TGTGCCAGCAGTACAGGGGTAGATGGCTACACCTTC
abundance: NA; j_gene: TRBJ1-4; d_gene: NA; v_gene: TRBV10-3; CDR3aa: CAISGDMGATNEKLFF; CDR3nt: TGTGCCATCAGTGGGGACATGGGAGCAACTAATGAAAAACTGTTTTTT
abundance: few; j_gene: TRBJ2-7; d_gene: NA; v_gene: TRBV6-5; CDR3aa: CATIMYRSSYNEQYF; CDR3nt: TGTGCCACGATCATGTACAGGAGCTCCTACAATGAGCAGTACTTC
abundance: NA; j_gene: TRBJ1-1; d_gene: TRBD1; v_gene: TRBV5-1; CDR3aa: CASSLGQGPEAFF; CDR3nt: TGCGCCAGCAGCTTGGGACAGGGGCCTGAAGCTTTCTTT
abundance: NA; j_gene: TRBJ1-3; d_gene: NA; v_gene: TRBV6-2/TRBV6-3; CDR3aa: CASSWSSSGNTIYF; CDR3nt: TGTGCCAGCAGTTGGAGTAGCTCTGGAAACACCATATATTTT
abundance: few; j_gene: TRBJ2-5; d_gene: NA; v_gene: TRBV6-2/TRBV6-3; CDR3aa: CASSYSYGDYQETQYF; CDR3nt: TGTGCCAGCAGTTACTCGTATGGGGACTACCAAGAGACCCAGTACTTC
abundance: NA; j_gene: TRBJ1-5; d_gene: NA; v_gene: TRBV7-8; CDR3aa: CAGSPQGRGNQPQHF; CDR3nt: TGTGCCGGCAGCCCCCAGGGTAGGGGCAATCAGCCCCAGCATTTT
abundance: NA; j_gene: TRBJ1-1; d_gene: TRBD1; v_gene: TRBV12-3/TRBV12-4; CDR3aa: CASSFTGANTEAFF; CDR3nt: TGTGCCAGCAGTTTTACAGGGGCTAATACTGAAGCTTTCTTT
abundance: NA; j_gene: TRBJ1-2; d_gene: NA; v_gene: TRBV20-1; CDR3aa: CSATPRRGVNYGYTF; CDR3nt: TGCAGTGCTACCCCACGACGGGGTGTCAACTATGGCTACACCTTC
abundance: NA; j_gene: TRBJ2-2; d_gene: NA; v_gene: TRBV7-9; CDR3aa: CASSFRLKKTLHTGELFF; CDR3nt: TGTGCCAGCAGCTTTCGCCTGAAAAAGACACTTCACACCGGGGAGCTGTTTTTT
abundance: NA; j_gene: TRBJ1-1; d_gene: NA; v_gene: TRBV12-3/TRBV12-4; CDR3aa: CASQQGFEAFF; CDR3nt: TGTGCCAGCCAGCAGGGGTTTGAAGCTTTCTTT
abundance: NA; j_gene: TRBJ2-2; d_gene: TRBD1; v_gene: TRBV20-1; CDR3aa: CSARGRQGANTGELFF; CDR3nt: TGCAGTGCTAGAGGGAGACAGGGGGCGAACACCGGGGAGCTGTTTTTT
abundance: many; j_gene: TRBJ1-2; d_gene: TRBD1; v_gene: TRBV4-2; CDR3aa: CASSQDRGLHYGYTF; CDR3nt: TGTGCCAGCAGCCAAGACAGGGGGCTCCACTATGGCTACACCTTC
abundance: few; j_gene: TRBJ2-3; d_gene: TRBD1; v_gene: TRBV28; CDR3aa: CASGQDPATGTQYF; CDR3nt: TGTGCCAGCGGACAGGACCCTGCAACGGGTACGCAGTATTTT
abundance: once; j_gene: TRBJ2-2; d_gene: TRBD2; v_gene: TRBV12-3/TRBV12-4; CDR3aa: CASSRRVSGLPGELFF; CDR3nt: TGTGCCAGCAGTCGCCGGGTTAGCGGGCTGCCCGGGGAGCTGTTTTTT
abundance: NA; j_gene: TRBJ2-7; d_gene: NA; v_gene: TRBV25-1; CDR3aa: CASSEFGQGTYEQYF; CDR3nt: TGTGCCAGCAGTGAATTCGGGCAGGGAACCTACGAGCAGTACTTC